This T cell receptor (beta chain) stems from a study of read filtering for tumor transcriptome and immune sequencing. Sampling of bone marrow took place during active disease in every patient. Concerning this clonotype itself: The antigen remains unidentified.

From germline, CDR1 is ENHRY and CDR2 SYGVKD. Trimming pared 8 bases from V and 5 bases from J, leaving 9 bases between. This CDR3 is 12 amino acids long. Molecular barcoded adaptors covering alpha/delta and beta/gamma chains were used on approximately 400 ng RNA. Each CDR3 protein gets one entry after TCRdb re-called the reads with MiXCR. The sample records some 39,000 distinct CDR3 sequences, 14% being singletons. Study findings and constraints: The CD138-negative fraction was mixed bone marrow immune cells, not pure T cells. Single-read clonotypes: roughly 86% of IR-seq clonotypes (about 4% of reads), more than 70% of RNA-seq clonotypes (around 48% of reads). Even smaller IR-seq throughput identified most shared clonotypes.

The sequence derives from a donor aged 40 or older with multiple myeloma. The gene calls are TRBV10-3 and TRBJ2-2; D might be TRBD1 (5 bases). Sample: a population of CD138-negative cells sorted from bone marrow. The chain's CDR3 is CAILRGTGELFF. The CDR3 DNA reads TGTGCCATCTTAAGGGGAACCGGGGAGCTGTTTTTT.